The sequence of this TCR beta chain was determined in a study of immune characterization of retroperitoneal liposarcoma. TCRdb ran MiXCR on the PCR reads and lists one entry per CDR3 protein. The repertoire includes approximately 13,000 distinct CDR3 sequences, 47% of them detected once, and 12% sits in the top ten. Comment on this clonotype: A clone one base away is much larger, so this may be a read error.

The germline V gene encodes CDR1 MGHDK and CDR2 SYGVNS. CDR3 length: 14 amino acids. Between the trimmed V and J ends, which lost 0 bases and 14 bases, there was a span of 18 bases. The chain is built from TRBV25-1 and TRBJ2-3; possible D gene TRBD2, 5 bases. Specimen: tumor tissue. This clonotype originated in a female donor with retroperitoneal liposarcoma. The CDR3 coding sequence is TGTGCCAGCAGTGAATATTCGGCGGCCGGGGAGCTGTATTTT. Amino acids: CASSEYSAAGELYF.